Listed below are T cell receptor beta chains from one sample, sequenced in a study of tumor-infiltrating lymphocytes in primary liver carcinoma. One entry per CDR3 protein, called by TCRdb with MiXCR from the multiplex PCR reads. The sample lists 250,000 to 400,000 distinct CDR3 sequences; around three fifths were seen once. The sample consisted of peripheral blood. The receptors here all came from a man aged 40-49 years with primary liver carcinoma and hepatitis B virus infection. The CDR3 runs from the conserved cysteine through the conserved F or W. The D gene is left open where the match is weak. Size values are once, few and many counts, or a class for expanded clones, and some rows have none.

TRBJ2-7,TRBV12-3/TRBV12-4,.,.,TGTGCCATCAGCTATGACAGAGCCTACGAGCAGTACTTC,CAISYDRAYEQYF
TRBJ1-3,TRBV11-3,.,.,TGTGCCAGCAGCTCGACAACCGGGGCGGGGGAAAACACCATATATTTT,CASSSTTGAGENTIYF
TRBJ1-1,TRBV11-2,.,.,TGTGCCAGCAGCCTCGGGACGGTGGGCACTGAAGTTTTCTTT,CASSLGTVGTEVFF
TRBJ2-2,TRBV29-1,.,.,TGCAGCGTAATAGGGTCCGGAGAGCTGTTTTTT,CSVIGSGELFF
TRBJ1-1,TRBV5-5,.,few,TGTGCCAGCAGCGACGGGACCGCCGGAGGGACTGAAGCTTTCTTT,CASSDGTAGGTEAFF
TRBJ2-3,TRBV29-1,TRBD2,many,TGCAGCGTTGGGACTAGGACTAGCACAGATACGCAGTATTTT,CSVGTRTSTDTQYF
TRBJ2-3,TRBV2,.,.,TGTGCCAGCAGCGAAGGGGGTAGTCGACAGCTCCAGTATTTT,CASSEGGSRQLQYF
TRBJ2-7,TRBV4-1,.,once,TGCGCCAGCAGTCAAGATAAGGCACTAGCCATGGCGGAGTACTTC,CASSQDKALAMAEYF
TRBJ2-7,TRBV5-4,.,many,TGTGCCAGCAGCTTGGGAAACGGTCCCTCCTACGAGCAGTACTTC,CASSLGNGPSYEQYF
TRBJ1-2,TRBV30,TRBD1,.,TGTGCCTGGAGTCGAGGGGGCTCCGCTAACTATGGCTACACCTTC,CAWSRGGSANYGYTF